The T cell receptor (beta chain) described here comes from a study of T cells in Graves' hyperthyroidism and ophthalmopathy. Diagnosis rested on symptoms, serum thyroxine and TRAb, thyroid ultrasound, and orbital computed tomography. Unmatched junction bases numbered 16, after V lost 4 bases and J lost 5 bases. Looked up from germline, CDR1 is DFQATT and CDR2 is SNEGSKA (reference sequence). The CDR3 totals 16 residues. Amplification of TCR beta CDR3 regions used RNA as the template. HTBI primers were employed in a first-round RT-PCR of the TCR CDR3. TCRdb ran MiXCR on the multiplex PCR reads and lists one entry per CDR3 protein. In the table there are roughly 380,000 distinct CDR3 sequences, 14% of which are singletons. This clonotype was picked up many times.

The source is a woman aged 60-70 years with Graves' hyperthyroidism. The sample consisted of blood. The V gene is TRBV20-1, the J gene TRBJ2-5; TRBD1 matches at 7 bases. The CDR3 DNA is TGCAGTGCTACTGGCACGCACGGGACAGCGGAGGAGACCCAGTACTTC. Its protein is CSATGTHGTAEETQYF.